The source of this T cell receptor beta chain is a study of CD8 T cells in Susac syndrome. The V end was cut by 1 base, the J end by 0 bases, with 10 bases between. The CDR3 runs to 16 residues. Germline CDR1 is SGHDN and CDR2 is FVKESK. This clonotype has a single count. The authors reverse transcribed roughly 0.5 to 1 ug RNA with random hexamers. An immunoSEQ multiplex PCR amplified TCR beta CDR3 over 54 Vbeta and 13 Jbeta. TCRdb redid the calling of the immunoSEQ multiplex PCR reads with MiXCR, one entry per CDR3 protein. The repertoire consists of roughly 130,000 distinct CDR3 sequences, with about 95% occurring once and the leading ten covering more than 0.095%.

The sequence was obtained from a human donor in good health. Sample: CD4+ T cells from PBMCs. The J gene is TRBJ2-1, the V gene TRBV14; D perhaps matches TRBD1 (5 bases). The CDR3, as DNA: TGTGCCAGCAGCCAAGCGACAGCGAGCTCCTACAATGAGCAGTTCTTC. This gives the protein CASSQATASSYNEQFF. Full variable domain (remainder filled in from reference TRBV14 and TRBJ2-1): EAGVTQFPSHSVIEKGQTVTLRCDPISGHDNLYWYRRVMGKEIKFLLHFVKESKQDESGMPNNRFLAERTGGTYSTLKVQPAELEDSGVYFCASSQATASSYNEQFFGPGTRLTVL.